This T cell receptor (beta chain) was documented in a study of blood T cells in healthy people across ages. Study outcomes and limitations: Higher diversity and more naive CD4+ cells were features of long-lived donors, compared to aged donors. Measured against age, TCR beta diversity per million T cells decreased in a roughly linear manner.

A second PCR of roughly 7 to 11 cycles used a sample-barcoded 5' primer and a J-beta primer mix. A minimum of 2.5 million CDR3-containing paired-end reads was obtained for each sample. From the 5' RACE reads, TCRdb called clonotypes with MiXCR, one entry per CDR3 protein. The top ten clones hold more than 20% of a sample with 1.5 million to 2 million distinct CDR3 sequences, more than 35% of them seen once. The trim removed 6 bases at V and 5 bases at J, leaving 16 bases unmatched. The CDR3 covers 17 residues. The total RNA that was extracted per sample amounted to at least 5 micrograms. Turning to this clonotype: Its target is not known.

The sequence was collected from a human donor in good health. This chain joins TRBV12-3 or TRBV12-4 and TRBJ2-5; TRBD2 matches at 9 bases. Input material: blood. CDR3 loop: CASSPGGAGGNLETQYF. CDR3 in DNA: TGTGCCAGCAGCCCAGGGGGAGCGGGGGGTAATTTGGAGACCCAGTACTTC.